A single sample is the source of the 10 T cell receptor beta chains below, sequenced in a study of blood T cells in healthy people across ages. PCR was performed a second time for about 7 to 11 cycles using a sample-barcoded 5' primer and a J-beta primer mix. TCRdb re-analysed the 5' RACE reads in MiXCR, keeping a single row per CDR3 protein. The sample records hundreds of thousands of distinct CDR3 sequences, roughly 50% being singletons. The sequenced material came from blood. These receptors all come from a man aged 30 to 45 in good health.

V and J are TRBV14 and TRBJ1-6; D uncertain. The CDR3 is made up of 17 amino acids. CDR1 and CDR2 from the germline V gene are SGHDN and FVKESK. The V end lost 0 bases, the J end lost 10 bases, and 19 bases lay between the germline ends. CDR3 region: CASSQEIIRLALSPLHF. Here the CDR3 DNA reads TGTGCCAGCAGCCAAGAGATTATCCGGTTAGCCCTATCACCCCTCCACTTT.

For this clonotype: One end of the junction is discordant with germline, which a read error may explain. The rearrangement joins TRBV4-3 to TRBJ1-6; 9 bases fit TRBD1. In germline, CDR1 is LGHNA, CDR2 YSLEER. This CDR3 is 15 amino acids long. The CDR3 sequence: CASGQGQGYNSPLHF. The CDR3 DNA follows: TGCGCCAGCGGCCAAGGACAGGGGTATAATTCACCCCTCCACTTT.

There are many counts of this clonotype. V gene TRBV29-1 combines with J gene TRBJ2-7; a weak D match, TRBD1 (8 bases). The CDR3 length is 13 residues. The V gene's germline CDR1 is SQVTM and CDR2 ANQGSEA. Trimming cost V 6 bases and J 4 bases, with 16 bases left between them. CDR3 residues: CSVDGQGGYEQYF. CDR3 sequence (DNA): TGCAGCGTGGACGGACAGGGAGGGTACGAGCAGTACTTC.

This clonotype was observed a few times. The J gene is TRBJ1-2, the V gene TRBV7-2; D remains unclear. The germline V gene has CDR1 SGHTA and CDR2 FQGNSA. The CDR3 loop spans 14 amino acids. The V and J ends lost 5 bases and 11 bases respectively, with 21 bases between them. The CDR3 DNA is TGTGCCAGCAGCCCCGCTTGGAGTCGGGCGGTGTACACCTTC. This codes for CASSPAWSRAVYTF.

The V gene is TRBV6-5, the J gene TRBJ1-1; no clear D gene. CDR1 is MNHEY and CDR2 is SVGAGI in the germline V gene. The V gene lost 2 bases and the J gene lost 1 base, with 17 bases spanning the gap. This CDR3 is 17 amino acids long. CDR3 residues: CASSYGRLGRENTEAFF. The CDR3 DNA reads TGTGCCAGCAGTTACGGGAGATTAGGGAGGGAGAACACTGAAGCTTTCTTT.

This clonotype was seen a handful of times. The gene calls are TRBV7-2 and TRBJ2-7; D unresolved. Germline loops: CDR1 SGHTA, CDR2 FQGNSA. The CDR3 spans 18 residues. The V end lost 4 bases, the J end lost 0 bases, and 22 bases lay between the germline ends. Written as DNA, the CDR3 is TGTGCCAGCAGCTCCTCCCCCAGACCTGGGCGGAGCTCCTACGAGCAGTACTTC. This codes for CASSSSPRPGRSSYEQYF.

The chain recombines TRBV10-3 with TRBJ2-3; D is perhaps TRBD1 or TRBD2 (5 bases each). Deletions cut 0 bases from V and 4 bases from J, with 11 bases between. Germline CDR1 and CDR2: ENHRY and SYGVKD. This CDR3 is 15 amino acids long. The CDR3 DNA is TGTGCCATCAGTGAGTCGCGCAGGGACCCAGATACGCAGTATTTT. Amino acids: CAISESRRDPDTQYF.

With respect to this clonotype: This could be a read error, since a much larger clone is one nucleotide away. V usage is TRBV20-1 and J usage is TRBJ2-3; TRBD2 agrees at 9 bases. The CDR3 has 12 residues. Germline V CDR1 and CDR2: DFQATT, SNEGSKA (reference sequence). The CDR3 region is CSIERGADTRYF. The CDR3 nucleotides read TGCAGTATTGAGCGGGGGGCAGATACGCGGTATTTT.

The chain has TRBV7-2 and TRBJ1-6; TRBD1 might be the D (6 bases). V was clipped by 6 bases and J by 10 bases, with 13 bases between them. The CDR3 contains 13 residues. Germline lookup yields CDR1 SGHTA and CDR2 FQGNSA. The CDR3 is CASRGGVSSPLHF. CDR3 coding DNA: TGTGCCAGCAGGGGGGGCGTCAGCTCACCCCTCCACTTT. Complete variable domain (other parts from reference TRBV7-2 and TRBJ1-6): GAGVSQSPSNKVTEKGKDVELRCDPISGHTALYWYRQSLGQGLEFLIYFQGNSAPDKSGLPSDRFSAERTGGSVSTLTIQRTQQEDSAVYLCASRGGVSSPLHFGNGTRLTVT.

This chain joins TRBV25-1 and TRBJ1-1; no reliable D call. The germline V and J ends were trimmed by 3 bases and 3 bases, with 8 bases remaining between them. The CDR3 length is 13 residues. CDR1 is MGHDK, CDR2 SYGVNS, per germline. CDR3 protein: CASSEHGDTEAFF. CDR3 bases: TGTGCCAGCAGTGAGCATGGTGACACTGAAGCTTTCTTT.